One sample yielded the 26 T cell receptor beta chains listed below, sequenced in a study of type 1 regulatory T cells. TCRdb analysed the reads with MiXCR anew, one entry per CDR3 protein. The data show approximately 100,000 distinct CDR3 sequences, about 28% seen once. Sequencing was done on a sample of CD4+ T cells, either the whole sample or a sorted fraction (not recorded which). Source of these receptors: a human donor in good health.

This clonotype was observed a few times. The V gene is TRBV7-2, the J gene TRBJ2-1; the D gene is possibly TRBD2 (6 bases). The CDR3 covers 17 residues. From germline, CDR1 is SGHTA and CDR2 FQGNSA. The V gene lost 5 bases and the J gene lost 4 bases, with 21 bases spanning the gap. DNA for the CDR3: TGTGCCAGCAGCAAAGAAAGGGGCTCTAGCGCTTACAATGAGCAGTTCTTC. It encodes CASSKERGSSAYNEQFF.

This clonotype was seen a handful of times. The chain has TRBV10-2 and TRBJ2-5; no clear D. The CDR3 length is 13 residues. CDR1 and CDR2 from the germline V gene are WSHSY and SAAADI. V gave up 7 bases and J gave up 0 bases, with 9 bases separating them. Here the CDR3 reads CASNPGNQETQYF. CDR3 bases: TGCGCCAGCAACCCCGGCAACCAAGAGACCCAGTACTTC.

This clonotype was detected only a few times. CDR3 in amino acids: CASSLTNGYNEQFF. The DNA for the CDR3 is TGCGCCAGCAGCCTGACAAATGGGTACAATGAGCAGTTCTTC. This rearrangement joins TRBV5-1 to TRBJ2-1; D unclear. The CDR3 is 14 residues long. Trimming removed 4 bases at V and 4 bases at J, with 12 bases between. CDR1 and CDR2 (germline): SGHRS, YFSETQ.

This chain uses TRBV6-2 or TRBV6-3 with TRBJ2-7, with D maybe TRBD2 (6 bases). V lost 7 bases and J lost 3, with 25 bases in between. The germline CDR1 and CDR2 sequences are MNHEY and SVGEGT. The CDR3 sequence is 17 residues long. The CDR3 spells CASNKIPSGPFFYEQYF. CDR3 DNA sequence: TGTGCCAGCAATAAAATACCGAGCGGGCCATTTTTCTACGAGCAGTACTTC.

The rearrangement joins TRBV5-1 to TRBJ2-7; D may be TRBD1 or TRBD2 (6 bases each). CDR1 is SGHRS and CDR2 is YFSETQ in the germline V gene. CDR3 length: 15 residues. Trimming took 0 bases from V and 6 from J, leaving 16 bases between them. CDR3 sequence (DNA): TGCGCCAGCAGCTTGGGGGGGCCGGGAGTCCTCGAGCAGTACTTC. Protein: CASSLGGPGVLEQYF. Drawing the rest from reference TRBV5-1 and TRBJ2-7, the complete variable domain is KAGVTQTPRYLIKTRGQQVTLSCSPISGHRSVSWYQQTPGQGLQFLFEYFSETQRNKGNFPGRFSGRQFSNSRSEMNVSTLELGDSALYLCASSLGGPGVLEQYFGPGTRLTVT.

CDR3 amino acids: CASSSRLARTDTQYF. The CDR3 bases are TGCGCCAGCAGCTCGAGACTAGCGCGCACAGATACGCAGTATTTT. The chain links TRBV5-1 to TRBJ2-3, with 8 bases identical to TRBD2. V dropped 3 bases and J dropped 1; count of bases not matched to a gene: 4. The CDR3 contains 15 residues. Looked up from germline, CDR1 is SGHRS and CDR2 is YFSETQ.

The chain couples TRBV10-3 to TRBJ2-1, with 8 bases lining up with TRBD2. Germline CDR1 reads ENHRY; CDR2 reads SYGVKD. V shed 7 bases, J shed 5 bases, and the junction held 7 bases outside the gene matches. The CDR3 contains 14 residues. For the CDR3, the DNA is TGTGCCATCAAAACTAGCGGAGGACACAATGAGCAGTTCTTC. Its translation is CAIKTSGGHNEQFF.

The rearrangement joins TRBV5-6 to TRBJ2-1; D gene unclear. Germline V gene lookup returns CDR1 SGHDT and CDR2 YYEEEE. V was cut by 4 bases and J by 6 bases, with 5 bases left in between. This CDR3 is built from 11 residues. DNA of the CDR3: TGTGCCAGCAGCAGAATCAATGAGCAGTTCTTC. Protein: CASSRINEQFF. Supplemented by reference TRBV5-6 and TRBJ2-1, the full variable domain reads DAGVTQSPTHLIKTRGQQVTLRCSPKSGHDTVSWYQQALGQGPQFIFQYYEEEERQRGNFPDRFSGHQFPNYSSELNVNALLLGDSALYLCASSRINEQFFGPGTRLTVL.

This rearrangement joins TRBV29-1 to TRBJ2-1; 13 bases fit TRBD2. Germline V gene data show CDR1 as SQVTM and CDR2 as ANQGSEA. V lost 6 bases and J lost 7; bases outside the gene matches: 9. The CDR3 sequence is 15 residues long. The CDR3, as DNA: TGCAGCGTCCCCTTGGGGGGACTAGCGGGAAATGAGCAGTTCTTC. It is translated as CSVPLGGLAGNEQFF.

The table lists this clonotype with a few counts. This chain connects TRBV24-1 to TRBJ1-2, with 10 bases lining up with TRBD1. This CDR3 contains 14 residues. Germline CDR1 reads KGHDR; CDR2 reads SFDVKD. V shed 4 bases and J 6 bases; nucleotides not matched to a gene: 4. In nucleotides, the CDR3 is TGTGCCACCAGTGAAACGGGACAGGGGCATGGCTACACCTTC. It translates to CATSETGQGHGYTF.

This clonotype has more than one count but fewer than ten. The genes are TRBV20-1 and TRBJ1-4; 8 nucleotides match TRBD1. The CDR3 is 12 amino acids. The J segment lost 5 bases and the V segment lost 6 bases, leaving 2 bases of the junction unmatched. The V gene's germline CDR1 is DFQATT and CDR2 SNEGSKA (reference sequence). CDR3 DNA sequence: TGCAGTGCAAGGACAGGGAATGAAAAACTGTTTTTT. This sequence encodes CSARTGNEKLFF.

The rearrangement links TRBV25-1 to TRBJ1-2, with a possible D match to TRBD1 (6 bases). There are 15 residues in the CDR3. Germline V gene lookup returns CDR1 MGHDK and CDR2 SYGVNS. The germline V and J ends were trimmed by 3 bases and 4 bases, with 15 bases remaining between them. CDR3 loop: CASSEGLGAGYGYTF. The CDR3 coding sequence is TGTGCCAGCAGTGAGGGGTTGGGGGCGGGCTATGGCTACACCTTC.

This clonotype was observed a few times. The gene calls are TRBV15 and TRBJ1-1; unclear D gene. The germline gives CDR1 LNHNV, CDR2 YYDKDF (reference sequence). This CDR3 has 12 amino acids. V lost 0 bases to trimming and J lost 8 bases, with 7 bases between them. CDR3 amino acids: CATSRDQQEAFF. The CDR3 nucleotides are TGTGCCACCAGCAGAGATCAGCAGGAAGCTTTCTTT.

This clonotype showed up just a few times. CDR3 sequence (DNA): TGTGCCAGCAGCCGTCTGGGGGGGAACACTGAAGCTTTCTTT. As protein: CASSRLGGNTEAFF. The chain links TRBV5-6 to TRBJ1-1; maybe TRBD1 (5 bases). This CDR3 contains 14 residues. Per germline, CDR1 SGHDT and CDR2 YYEEEE. Trimming pared 4 bases from V and 1 base from J, leaving 11 bases between.

This clonotype has a handful of counts. The V call is TRBV7-2, the J call TRBJ2-1, with 11 bases lining up with TRBD2. This CDR3 has 16 amino acids. Germline V gene sequence: CDR1 SGHTA, CDR2 FQGNSA. V lost 4 bases and J lost 3; bases outside the gene matches: 5. CDR3 nucleotide sequence: TGTGCCAGCAGCTATCCCGGGACTAGCGGCTACAATGAGCAGTTCTTC. It yields the protein CASSYPGTSGYNEQFF.

The chain links TRBV25-1 to TRBJ2-2; 7 bases align to TRBD1. The ends lost 5 bases at V and 4 bases at J; junction bases unmatched: 13. This CDR3 comprises 17 residues. Germline loops: CDR1 MGHDK, CDR2 SYGVNS. CDR3 nucleotide sequence: TGTGCCAGCAGTACCCCGTTAGGGGGCTCGGGCACCGGGGAGCTGTTTTTT. Translated: CASSTPLGGSGTGELFF.

This chain joins TRBV29-1 and TRBJ2-5, with D perhaps matching TRBD2 (6 bases). Germline-derived CDR1 and CDR2 are SQVTM and ANQGSEA. CDR3 length: 13 residues. V lost 0 bases to trimming and J lost 3 bases, with 8 bases between them. In nucleotides, the CDR3 is TGCAGCGTTGAAGAGGCGGGGAAAGAGACCCAGTACTTC. Translating gives CSVEEAGKETQYF.

The chain uses TRBV3-1 and TRBJ1-5, with 9 positions matching TRBD1. This CDR3 is 13 amino acids long. Germline CDR1 is LGHDT and CDR2 is YNNKEL (reference sequence). V was clipped by 6 bases and J by 10 bases; unmatched bases: 7. The CDR3 DNA reads as TGTGCCAGCAGTGGGACAGGGAGTAACCCCCAGCATTTT. It codes for CASSGTGSNPQHF.

This clonotype has only a few counts. CDR3 nucleotides: TGCAGTGCTAGGCCAGGGGTGAGAGAGACCCAGTACTTC. The encoded protein is CSARPGVRETQYF. This chain links TRBV20-1 with TRBJ2-5, with a tentative D call TRBD1 (6 bases). V lost 3 bases, J lost 4 bases, and 12 bases lay in between. CDR3 length: 13 residues. The germline V gene encodes CDR1 DFQATT and CDR2 SNEGSKA (reference sequence).

This clonotype was detected only once. The chain joins TRBV19 to TRBJ2-1; the match to TRBD2 covers 11 bases. CDR1 and CDR2 from the germline V gene are LNHDA and SQIVND (reference sequence). The CDR3 extends over 17 amino acids. Trimming at V came to 3 bases and at J to 4 bases, leaving 8 bases not matched to a gene. The CDR3 DNA reads TGTGCCAGTAGTATCCTAACACTAGCGGGAGATTACAATGAGCAGTTCTTC. Its translation: CASSILTLAGDYNEQFF.

This chain joins TRBV20-1 and TRBJ2-2; D is unclear. Germline V gene data show CDR1 as DFQATT and CDR2 as SNEGSKA (reference sequence). This CDR3 has 13 amino acids. The V end lost 2 bases, the J end lost 1 base, and 5 bases lay between the germline ends. CDR3 DNA: TGCAGTGCTAGACTAGGGAACACCGGGGAGCTGTTTTTT. Amino acids: CSARLGNTGELFF.

The J gene is TRBJ2-1, the V gene TRBV5-1, with 14 nucleotides matching TRBD2. CDR1 is SGHRS, CDR2 YFSETQ, per germline. With 4 bases clipped from V and 5 bases from J, the junction kept 2 bases outside the gene matches. This CDR3 is built from 15 residues. The CDR3 is CASSPTSGRDNEQFF. For the CDR3, the DNA is TGCGCCAGCAGCCCGACTAGCGGGAGGGACAATGAGCAGTTCTTC.

The CDR3 DNA reads TGTGCCAGCAGCTTAGACAGGATTGGCAATCAGCCCCAGCATTTT. This translates into CASSLDRIGNQPQHF. The chain links TRBV7-8 to TRBJ1-5; maybe TRBD1 (5 bases). V lost 1 base, J lost 2 bases, and 9 bases lay in between. The CDR3 is made up of 15 amino acids. Germline V lookup: CDR1 SGHVS, CDR2 FQNEAQ.

This sequence joins TRBV20-1 and TRBJ2-5; weak D call: TRBD2 (6 bases). The V gene lost 4 bases and the J gene lost 5 bases, with 17 bases spanning the gap. Germline V gene sequence: CDR1 DFQATT, CDR2 SNEGSKA (reference sequence). CDR3 length equals 14 residues. The DNA of the CDR3 is TGCAGTGCTATGGGAGGCCTGGCTGGGGAGACCCAGTACTTC. Its translation is CSAMGGLAGETQYF.

This chain joins TRBV30 and TRBJ2-7; D possibly uses TRBD1 or TRBD2 (5 bases each). Trimming took off 3 bases at V and 2 bases at J, with 23 bases between the two ends. CDR1 and CDR2 from the germline V gene are GTSNPN and SVGIG (reference sequence). The CDR3 sequence is 17 residues long. The CDR3 loop reads CAWRPSQGRGNPYEQYF. The CDR3 DNA is TGTGCCTGGAGACCGTCCCAGGGTCGAGGGAACCCCTACGAGCAGTACTTC.

The rearrangement links TRBV20-1 to TRBJ2-7; D ambiguous. CDR1 is DFQATT, CDR2 SNEGSKA, per germline (reference sequence). CDR3 length: 13 amino acids. The V end was cut by 3 bases, the J end by 2 bases, with 11 bases between. CDR3 sequence reads: CSARGQSTYEQYF. The CDR3 region has the DNA TGCAGTGCTAGGGGTCAAAGTACCTACGAGCAGTACTTC.